This TCR beta chain comes out of a study of Ad26.COV2.S vaccination and SARS-CoV-2 variants (dated by TCRdb to 2020 to 2023). Background for the entire study: Vaccine-arm donors were drawn from COV1001, a multicentre, randomized, double-blind, placebo-controlled phase I-IIa trial of Ad26.COV2.S in healthy adults. Ad26.COV2.S was administered intramuscularly at a dose of 5x10^10 or 1x10^11 viral particles, either as one shot or as two shots given 56 days apart. Throughout the experiments and outcome assessment, investigators stayed blinded to trial group allocation. The specificity and breadth of SARS-CoV-2-reactive T cell receptors after Ad26.COV2.S vaccination were assessed by TCRbeta repertoire sequencing. Trial participants were randomized into five groups of five, in which low-dose or high-dose Ad26.COV2.S was given once or twice, or placebo was given on both occasions. A total of 32 samples were included in the TCR-sequenced set, comprising around 20 Ad26.COV2.S vaccine recipients, 5 placebo recipients and 8 SARS-CoV-2 convalescent individuals. What the authors observed across the whole study: Substantial breadth of spike-specific CD8+ and CD4+ T cell responses was reported after vaccination. Comparing responses between vaccine doses or regimens was not something the study was powered to do. Comparable non-spike TCR breadth was observed between vaccine and placebo recipients, consistent with only spike being contained in the vaccine. Higher spike-specific TCR breadth was observed in Ad26.COV2.S recipients than in placebo recipients (P = 0.0014). It was noted by the authors that total T cell responses may have been underestimated by the TCR breadth and depth analyses.

Concerning this clone: Its antigen is still unknown. Per-nucleotide qualities are absent, and no much larger clonotype sits a single base away.

CDR1 and CDR2 are drawn from the germline V gene: WSHSY, SAAADI. From the cysteine through the phenylalanine, the CDR3 covers 14 amino acids. The DNA shown is the 42-base CDR3, in frame from base 1. V is clipped by 2 bases and J by 0 bases, and the sequence between their germline boundaries is 7 bases long. The immunoSEQ Assay was the method used to sequence TCRbeta CDR3 regions. After extraction, genomic DNA underwent amplification by bias-controlled multiplex PCR, followed by high-throughput sequencing. On the study's bioinformatics: To quantify the absolute abundance of every unique TCRbeta CDR3 region, sequences were collapsed and filtered. T cell fraction was estimated by normalizing TCRbeta template counts to usable DNA, which was measured by amplifying reference genes present in all nucleated cells. Repertoire TCRs were annotated as SARS-CoV-2-specific when V gene, CDR3 amino acid sequence and J gene were exactly matched to a known reactive TCR set. The reference SARS-CoV-2 TCR set came from MIRA and was filtered for enrichment in COVID-19-positive ImmuneCODE repertoires, removing public or cross-reactive TCRs. Drawing on the MIRA antigens, annotated TCRs were analysed further at the level of specific ORF or position within ORF. Breadth was defined as annotated unique rearrangements over total unique productive rearrangements; depth was the summed frequency of those rearrangements. Group comparisons of TCR breadth used two-sided Wilcoxon rank-sum tests. The immuneACCESS repertoire file appears here via TCRdb, limited to in-frame rearrangements. These files lack a portion of the clones; in checked studies, under half of the deficit traces to unresolved V genes, and the cause of the others is not known. D and trimming were read from the DNA, whereas the V and J calls and clone size are those reported in that table. The sample contains 300,000 to 350,000 clones, around 89% of them found a single time. The leading ten clones occupy about 5% of the sample.

The treatment or condition label here, explained by the study, means: some 20 received Ad26.COV2.S at low or high dose, single or two shots; 5 received placebo; per-sample allocation not given. Repertoires of vaccine and placebo recipients were sequenced from samples collected on day 63 after the first injection. Cohort 1b enrolled 20 to 30 adults aged 18-55 years at a single site in Boston, USA, between 29 July and 7 August 2020. Ad26.COV2.S was a replication-incompetent adenovirus type 26 vector expressing a prefusion-stabilized SARS-CoV-2 spike protein from the original Wuhan strain. This sample comprised peripheral blood, obtained in a trial of Ad26.COV2.S vaccine versus placebo. This receptor was taken from a person aged 18-65 years who received the Ad26.COV2.S COVID-19 vaccine or a placebo. The sequence joins TRBV10-2 to TRBJ1-1, with no confident D gene call. The CDR3 protein is CASSEKRLNTEAFF. The bases are TGCGCCAGCAGTGAGAAACGGTTGAACACTGAAGCTTTCTTT.